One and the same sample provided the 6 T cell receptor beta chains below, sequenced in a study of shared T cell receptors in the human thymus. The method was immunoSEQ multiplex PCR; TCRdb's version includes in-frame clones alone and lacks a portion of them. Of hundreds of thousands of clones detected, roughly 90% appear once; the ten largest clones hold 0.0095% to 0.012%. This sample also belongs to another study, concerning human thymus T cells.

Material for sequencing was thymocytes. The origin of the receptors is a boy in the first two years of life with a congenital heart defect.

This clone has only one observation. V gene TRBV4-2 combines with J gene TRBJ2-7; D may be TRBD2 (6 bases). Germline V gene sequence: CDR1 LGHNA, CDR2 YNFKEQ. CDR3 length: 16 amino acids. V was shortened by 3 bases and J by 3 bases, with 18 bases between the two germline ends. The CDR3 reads CASSQAPGTHIYEQYF. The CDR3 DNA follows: TGTGCCAGCAGCCAGGCCCCCGGGACTCACATCTACGAGCAGTACTTC.

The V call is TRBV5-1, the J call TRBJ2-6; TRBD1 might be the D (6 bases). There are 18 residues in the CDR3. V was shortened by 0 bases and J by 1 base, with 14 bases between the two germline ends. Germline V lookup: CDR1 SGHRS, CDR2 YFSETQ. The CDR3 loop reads CASSLAGRGGSGANVLTF. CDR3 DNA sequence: TGCGCCAGCAGCTTGGCCGGCAGGGGCGGGTCTGGGGCCAACGTCCTGACTTTC.

The CDR3 DNA reads as TGTGCCAGCAGCTATAGCGGGGTTTCCTACGAGCAGTACTTC. Its protein is CASSYSGVSYEQYF. The rearrangement links TRBV11-3 to TRBJ2-7, with 8 bases identical to TRBD2. V dropped 4 bases and J dropped 1; count of bases not matched to a gene: 3. The CDR3 totals 14 residues. Germline assignment: CDR1 SGHNT and CDR2 YENEEA.

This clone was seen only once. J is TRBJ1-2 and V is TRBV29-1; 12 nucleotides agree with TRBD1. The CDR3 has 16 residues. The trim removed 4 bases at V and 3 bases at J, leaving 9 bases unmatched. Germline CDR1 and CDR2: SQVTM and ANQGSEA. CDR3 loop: CSVVWDRGRGDYGYTF. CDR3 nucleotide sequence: TGCAGCGTTGTCTGGGACAGGGGGCGCGGGGACTATGGCTACACCTTC.

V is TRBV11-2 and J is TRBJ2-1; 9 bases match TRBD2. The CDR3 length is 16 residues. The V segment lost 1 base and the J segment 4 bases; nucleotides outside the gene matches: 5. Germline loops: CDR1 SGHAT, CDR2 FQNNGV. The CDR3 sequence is CASSLVRLAGYNEQFF. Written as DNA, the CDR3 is TGTGCCAGCAGCTTAGTGCGTCTAGCGGGGTACAATGAGCAGTTCTTC.

Here the CDR3 reads CAGHRSGMDEQYF. Here the CDR3 DNA reads TGTGCCGGACACCGTAGCGGGATGGACGAGCAGTACTTC. This chain joins TRBV6-1 and TRBJ2-5, with 8 bases fitting TRBD2. Matching the DNA end better, TRBJ2-7 makes the J call doubtful. This CDR3 has 13 residues. Germline CDR1 MNHNS, CDR2 SASEGT.